This passage covers 32 T cell receptor beta chains from one sample sequenced in a study of blood T cell repertoires in COVID-19. The repertoire was sequenced with immunoSEQ multiplex PCR; TCRdb's copy has only in-frame clones and lacks some. Of around 160,000 clones listed, just over 90% are singletons. Material: peripheral blood. Receptor source: a woman aged 55-70 years with COVID-19, enrolled during active disease.

The V call is TRBV5-8, the J call TRBJ2-3, with 7 bases identical to TRBD1. The germline gives CDR1 SGHTS, CDR2 YDEGEE. The junction had 13 bases not matched to a gene; V was cut back by 4 bases and J by 5 bases. This CDR3 contains 16 residues. The CDR3 coding sequence is TGTGCCAGCAGCCTCCAGGGGGTGGGGACACAAGATACGCAGTATTTT. Translated: CASSLQGVGTQDTQYF. The whole variable domain, filled in from reference TRBV5-8 and TRBJ2-3, reads EAGVTQSPTHLIKTRGQQATLRCSPISGHTSVYWYQQALGLGLQFLLWYDEGEERNRGNFPPRFSGRQFPNYSSELNVNALELEDSALYLCASSLQGVGTQDTQYFGPGTRLTVL.

The gene calls are TRBV7-2 and TRBJ2-2, with 11 bases identical to TRBD2. This CDR3 spans 17 amino acids. Per germline, CDR1 SGHTA and CDR2 FQGNSA. V shed 0 bases and J 6 bases; nucleotides not matched to a gene: 6. The CDR3 sequence is CASSLALLAGGPGELFF. The CDR3, as DNA: TGTGCCAGCAGCTTAGCCCTCTTAGCGGGGGGGCCCGGGGAGCTGTTTTTT. Variable domain in full (rest from reference TRBV7-2 and TRBJ2-2): GAGVSQSPSNKVTEKGKDVELRCDPISGHTALYWYRQSLGQGLEFLIYFQGNSAPDKSGLPSDRFSAERTGGSVSTLTIQRTQQEDSAVYLCASSLALLAGGPGELFFGEGSRLTVL.

The V gene is TRBV15, the J gene TRBJ2-3, with 11 bases fitting TRBD2. V was clipped by 0 bases and J by 4 bases; unmatched bases: 0. Germline values: CDR1 LNHNV, CDR2 YYDKDF (reference sequence). This CDR3 contains 15 residues. CDR3 DNA: TGTGCCACCAGCAGAGATAGCGGGGGGGCAGATACGCAGTATTTT. Translated, it gives CATSRDSGGADTQYF.

With respect to this clone: Within the sample, other DNA sequences also encode this same CDR3. The chain has TRBV6-5 and TRBJ1-2; TRBD1 might be the D (5 bases). The CDR3 contains 13 residues. The germline V and J ends were trimmed by 0 bases and 5 bases, with 7 bases remaining between them. Germline lookup yields CDR1 MNHEY and CDR2 SVGAGI. CDR3 sequence reads: CASSYSGGYGYTF. CDR3 DNA sequence: TGTGCCAGCAGTTACTCGGGGGGGTATGGCTACACCTTC.

The chain employs TRBV7-2 and TRBJ1-2; the match to TRBD1 covers 9 bases. The CDR3 is 16 residues long. Trimming removed 5 bases from V and 8 bases from J; junction bases left unmatched: 15. Germline loops: CDR1 SGHTA, CDR2 FQGNSA. DNA of the CDR3: TGTGCCAGCAGCCAAGGCGGGACAGGGACCTCGGGAGGCTACACCTTC. Amino acid sequence: CASSQGGTGTSGGYTF.

This clone appeared once. This sequence joins TRBV4-2 and TRBJ1-4; D possibly corresponds to TRBD1 (6 bases). The germline V gene encodes CDR1 LGHNA and CDR2 YNFKEQ. Trimming shortened V by 4 bases and J by 8 bases, and 14 bases separated the two germline ends. This CDR3 contains 14 residues. The DNA of the CDR3 is TGTGCCAGCAGCCGGGGGGGGGCGGAGGAAAAACTGTTTTTT. This gives the protein CASSRGGAEEKLFF.

This sequence joins TRBV21-1 and TRBJ2-1; TRBD2 is the table's D call, not checked against the DNA. TRBV21-1 is noted as a pseudogene. This CDR3 region has 15 residues. As DNA, the CDR3 is TGTGCCAGCAGCAAAGTTGGGGGAGGGTACAATGAGCAGTTCTTC. It codes for CASSKVGGGYNEQFF.

This chain links TRBV2 with TRBJ2-7; 7 bases are a match to TRBD1. With 8 bases clipped from V and 6 bases from J, the junction kept 7 bases outside the gene matches. This CDR3 is built from 12 residues. CDR1 SNHLY and CDR2 FYNNEI come from the germline V gene. CDR3 sequence reads: CASHRGTSEQYF. The CDR3 bases are TGTGCCAGCCACAGGGGAACGAGCGAGCAGTACTTC. Drawing the rest from reference TRBV2 and TRBJ2-7, the complete variable domain is EPEVTQTPSHQVTQMGQEVILRCVPISNHLYFYWYRQILGQKVEFLVSFYNNEISEKSEIFDDQFSVERPDGSNFTLKIRSTKLEDSAMYFCASHRGTSEQYFGPGTRLTVT.

The chain joins TRBV6-2 or TRBV6-3 to TRBJ2-7; 10 bases map to TRBD2. The CDR3 has 15 residues. Trimming cost V 5 bases and J 1 base; bases outside gene matches: 5. Germline V gene lookup returns CDR1 MNHEY and CDR2 SVGEGT. The CDR3 region has the DNA TGTGCCAGCAGTCCACCTAGCGGGGGATCCTACGAGCAGTACTTC. Translation gives CASSPPSGGSYEQYF.

The gene calls are TRBV19 and TRBJ1-2; no clear D gene. The CDR3 has 16 amino acids. The germline gives CDR1 LNHDA, CDR2 SQIVND (reference sequence). V gave up 5 bases and J gave up 4 bases, with 20 bases separating them. In nucleotides, the CDR3 is TGTGCCAGTAGTGCCCCCCGGGAGGCGGAGGGCTATGGCTACACCTTC. It specifies CASSAPREAEGYGYTF.

The chain has TRBV5-1 and TRBJ2-4; tentatively, D is TRBD1 (5 bases). The CDR3 loop spans 15 amino acids. Germline CDR1 reads SGHRS; CDR2 reads YFSETQ. V was pared by 0 bases and J by 3 bases, with 10 bases between. For the CDR3, the DNA is TGCGCCAGCAGCTTGGCTACAGGCGGCAAAAACATTCAGTACTTC. Translation: CASSLATGGKNIQYF.

V and J are TRBV19 and TRBJ1-5; 7 positions agree with TRBD1. The CDR3 runs to 15 residues. The V gene end was trimmed by 6 bases and the J gene end by 7 bases; junction bases not matched to a gene: 12. Germline-derived CDR1 and CDR2 are LNHDA and SQIVND (reference sequence). CDR3 sequence: CASSPIRDSWQPQHF. The CDR3 DNA is TGTGCCAGTAGCCCCATCAGGGACAGTTGGCAGCCCCAGCATTTT.

This clone is a singleton in its sample. This sequence joins TRBV5-6 and TRBJ1-1; D is perhaps TRBD1 (5 bases). CDR1 SGHDT and CDR2 YYEEEE come from the germline V gene. This CDR3 has 15 residues. Deletions cut 3 bases from V and 0 bases from J, with 12 bases between. CDR3 sequence: CASSYRQLMNTEAFF. The CDR3 coding sequence is TGTGCCAGCAGCTACAGACAGCTGATGAACACTGAAGCTTTCTTT.

This clone came up once. The V gene is TRBV19, the J gene TRBJ1-2; 9 bases fit TRBD1. J was trimmed by 8 bases and V by 3 bases; bases with no gene match: 7. The CDR3 has 14 residues. CDR1 and CDR2 (germline): LNHDA, SQIVND (reference sequence). The CDR3 sequence is CASSIVQGARGYTF. CDR3 nucleotides: TGTGCCAGTAGTATTGTACAGGGGGCCCGAGGCTACACCTTC.

This clone was seen just once. This chain links TRBV27 with TRBJ1-1; tentative D call: TRBD1 (6 bases). The V gene's germline CDR1 is MNHEY and CDR2 SMNVEV (reference sequence). Trimming left V 2 bases short and J 4 bases short, with 14 bases between. This CDR3 is built from 15 residues. CDR3 sequence (DNA): TGTGCCAGCAGTTTACAGGGGCGGGGGGCCACTGAAGCTTTCTTT. As protein: CASSLQGRGATEAFF.

The V and J genes are TRBV10-1 and TRBJ2-7; TRBD2 might be the D (5 bases). CDR1 is WNHNN, CDR2 SYGVQD, per germline (reference sequence). V lost 4 bases to trimming and J lost 3 bases, with 13 bases between them. This CDR3 region has 14 residues. CDR3 region: CASSGGHLYYEQYF. The CDR3 region has the DNA TGCGCCAGCAGTGGAGGGCACTTGTACTACGAGCAGTACTTC.

A single count supports this clone. This chain links TRBV19 with TRBJ1-4; no definite D call. V gave up 0 bases and J gave up 8 bases, with 7 bases separating them. CDR1 is LNHDA, CDR2 SQIVND, per germline (reference sequence). The CDR3 spans 13 residues. CDR3 coding DNA: TGTGCCAGTAGTATAGATAAGGAGGAAAAACTGTTTTTT. This encodes CASSIDKEEKLFF. Filled out from reference TRBV19 and TRBJ1-4, the complete variable domain reads DGGITQSPKYLFRKEGQNVTLSCEQNLNHDAMYWYRQDPGQGLRLIYYSQIVNDFQKGDIAEGYSVSREKKESFPLTVTSAQKNPTAFYLCASSIDKEEKLFFGSGTQLSVL.

The chain recombines TRBV7-2 with TRBJ1-3, with D possibly TRBD1 on 5 matching bases. The CDR3 extends over 15 amino acids. Germline V CDR1 and CDR2: SGHTA, FQGNSA. The V end was cut by 5 bases, the J end by 0 bases, with 11 bases between. CDR3 region: CASSPGGLSGNTIYF. The CDR3 bases are TGTGCCAGCAGCCCGGGGGGACTCTCTGGAAACACCATATATTTT.

This chain joins TRBV19 and TRBJ2-5; the D gene is possibly TRBD1 (6 bases). Germline V gene lookup returns CDR1 LNHDA and CDR2 SQIVND (reference sequence). The CDR3 extends over 11 amino acids. Trimming left V 7 bases short and J 5 bases short, with 8 bases between. CDR3 amino acids: CASTRGETQYF. Here the CDR3 DNA reads TGTGCCAGTACCAGGGGTGAGACCCAGTACTTC.

V usage is TRBV6-5 and J usage is TRBJ2-3, with D perhaps TRBD1 (5 bases). The CDR3 loop spans 13 amino acids. Deletions cut 6 bases from V and 2 bases from J, with 9 bases between. Germline values: CDR1 MNHEY, CDR2 SVGAGI. CDR3 DNA: TGTGCCAGCAGCTTCAGGGTCACAGATACGCAGTATTTT. It is translated as CASSFRVTDTQYF.

The genes are TRBV9 and TRBJ1-6; TRBD1 is a possible D gene (6 bases). The CDR3 has 16 residues. With 4 bases removed from V and 6 bases from J, the gap between germline ends came to 17 bases. Per the germline V gene, CDR1 is SGDLS and CDR2 is YYNGEE. CDR3 amino acids: CASSSLMQGGNSPLHF. The CDR3 DNA follows: TGTGCCAGCAGCTCCCTAATGCAAGGGGGTAATTCACCCCTCCACTTT.

The chain uses TRBV6-1 and TRBJ1-3; a possible D gene is TRBD1 (5 bases). The CDR3 consists of 14 residues. Trimming removed 3 bases at V and 1 base at J, with 7 bases between. Germline lookup yields CDR1 MNHNS and CDR2 SASEGT. The CDR3 is CASSDRASGNTIYF. In DNA, the CDR3 is TGTGCCAGCAGTGACAGGGCATCTGGAAACACCATATATTTT.

The V call is TRBV5-1, the J call TRBJ1-5, with TRBD1 identical over 7 bases. Germline lookup yields CDR1 SGHRS and CDR2 YFSETQ. The CDR3 totals 14 residues. The junction had 3 bases not matched to a gene; V was cut back by 0 bases and J by 6 bases. CDR3 bases: TGCGCCAGCAGCTTGGAACAGGGGACTCAGCCCCAGCATTTT. Its protein is CASSLEQGTQPQHF.

The V call is TRBV6-6, the J call TRBJ1-6; 8 bases are shared with TRBD1. Looked up from germline, CDR1 is MNHNY and CDR2 is SVGAGI (reference sequence). With V trimmed by 5 bases and J by 8 bases, 5 bases remained unmatched. The CDR3 consists of 14 residues. For the CDR3, the DNA is TGTGCCAGCAGTCGGACAGGGCAGGATTCACCCCTCCACTTT. Its translation: CASSRTGQDSPLHF.

The V call is TRBV5-8, the J call TRBJ2-1; 15 bases align to TRBD2. This CDR3 spans 15 amino acids. The junction had 4 bases not matched to a gene; V was cut back by 4 bases and J by 8 bases. CDR1 SGHTS and CDR2 YDEGEE come from the germline V gene. The chain's CDR3 is CASSTGLAGGYEQFF. The CDR3 nucleotides read TGTGCCAGCAGCACGGGACTAGCGGGGGGATATGAGCAGTTCTTC.

The J gene is TRBJ1-6, the V gene TRBV30; D not certain. V lost 0 bases to trimming and J lost 9 bases, with 12 bases between them. Germline V gives CDR1 GTSNPN, CDR2 SVGIG (reference sequence). The CDR3 runs 14 residues. The CDR3 spells CAWSVPSEGSPLHF. The DNA of the CDR3 is TGTGCCTGGAGTGTTCCTTCGGAGGGTTCACCCCTCCACTTT. The entire variable domain, with the rest obtained from reference TRBV30 and TRBJ1-6, is as follows: SQTIHQWPATLVQPVGSPLSLECTVEGTSNPNLYWYRQAAGRGLQLLFYSVGIGQISSEVPQNLSASRPQDRQFILSSKKLLLSDSGFYLCAWSVPSEGSPLHFGNGTRLTVT.

This chain connects TRBV4-3 to TRBJ1-3, with a possible D match to TRBD1 (6 bases). Looked up from germline, CDR1 is LGHNA and CDR2 is YSLEER. CDR3 length: 16 amino acids. Trimming pared 3 bases from V and 0 bases from J, leaving 12 bases between. CDR3: CASSQGGAVSGNTIYF. The CDR3 DNA reads TGCGCCAGCAGCCAGGGGGGGGCTGTCTCTGGAAACACCATATATTTT.

The CDR3 bases are TGTGCCAGCAGCTCCACAGGGGGCGGTTGGACTAATGAAAAACTGTTTTTT. Its translation: CASSSTGGGWTNEKLFF. The V and J genes are TRBV5-4 and TRBJ1-4; 9 nucleotides line up with TRBD1. The germline V gene encodes CDR1 SGHNT and CDR2 YYREEE (reference sequence). This CDR3 is built from 17 residues. V shed 3 bases and J 2 bases; nucleotides not matched to a gene: 8.

The chain has TRBV30 and TRBJ1-4, with D possibly TRBD1 on 5 matching bases. The V gene's germline CDR1 is GTSNPN and CDR2 SVGIG (reference sequence). Trimming left V 4 bases short and J 6 bases short, with 9 bases between. CDR3 size: 12 residues. Here the CDR3 reads CAWTGLDEKLFF. The CDR3, as DNA: TGTGCCTGGACAGGGTTAGATGAAAAACTGTTTTTT. The full variable domain, with the rest looked up from reference TRBV30 and TRBJ1-4, is SQTIHQWPATLVQPVGSPLSLECTVEGTSNPNLYWYRQAAGRGLQLLFYSVGIGQISSEVPQNLSASRPQDRQFILSSKKLLLSDSGFYLCAWTGLDEKLFFGSGTQLSVL.

The chain has TRBV19 and TRBJ1-2, with 10 nucleotides matching TRBD1. The CDR3 extends over 18 amino acids. Per the germline V gene, CDR1 is LNHDA and CDR2 is SQIVND (reference sequence). Losses at the gene ends were 3 bases for V and 2 bases for J; bases not matched to a gene: 12. This CDR3 reads CASSIYGGTGDTNYGYTF. Here the CDR3 DNA reads TGTGCCAGTAGTATTTACGGGGGGACAGGGGACACCAACTATGGCTACACCTTC.

V and J are TRBV6-5 and TRBJ1-2; possible D gene TRBD1, 5 bases. The CDR3 loop spans 12 amino acids. Germline values: CDR1 MNHEY, CDR2 SVGAGI. Trimming cost V 6 bases and J 7 bases, with 12 bases left between them. CDR3 protein: CASSDSTGGYTF. Here the CDR3 DNA reads TGTGCCAGCAGCGACAGTACAGGTGGCTACACCTTC.

This clone appeared a few times. The rearrangement links TRBV5-1 to TRBJ1-1, with 7 bases that match TRBD1. The CDR3 loop spans 14 amino acids. Germline lookup yields CDR1 SGHRS and CDR2 YFSETQ. V shed 3 bases, J shed 4 bases, and the junction held 6 bases outside the gene matches. The CDR3 loop is CASSWTGHLTEAFF. In DNA form, the CDR3 reads TGCGCCAGCAGCTGGACAGGTCATCTCACTGAAGCTTTCTTT.